Shown below are 20 T cell receptor beta chains from a single sample sequenced in a study of blood T cells in healthy people across ages (dated by TCRdb to between 2015 and 2017). Library method: 5' RACE. Sequencing relied on an Illumina HiSeq 2500. A second PCR of about 6 to 12 cycles was run with a J-beta primer mix and a sample-barcoded 5' primer. The public reads were quality trimmed at Q25 with fastp and then assembled into clones with MiXCR by TCRdb, keeping productive beta chains. Each CDR3 protein gets just one entry, which takes the most common genes and DNA from the rows behind it. Across this sample there are about 580,000 distinct CDR3 sequences, with roughly 48% seen only once. In total, the top ten clones hold roughly 25% of the sample. The source material was blood. These receptors were collected from a man older than 75 in good health.

This chain joins TRBV6-2 or TRBV6-3 and TRBJ2-1; 14 nucleotides align to TRBD2. V shed 6 bases, J shed 8 bases, and the junction held 21 bases outside the gene matches. Germline V gene data show CDR1 as MNHEY and CDR2 as SVGEGT. CDR3 length: 20 amino acids. CDR3 sequence: CASRDRGTSGSYRAMDEQFF. The CDR3 DNA reads TGTGCCAGCAGAGATCGTGGGACTAGCGGGAGTTATAGGGCGATGGATGAGCAGTTCTTC.

In this sample, this clonotype turned up once. The gene calls are TRBV29-1 and TRBJ1-3; perhaps TRBD1 as D (6 bases). This CDR3 contains 13 residues. The germline gives CDR1 SQVTM, CDR2 ANQGSEA. Trimming pared 6 bases from V and 0 bases from J, leaving 9 bases between. The CDR3 reads CSVPDSSGNTIYF. The DNA for the CDR3 is TGCAGCGTCCCGGACAGCTCTGGAAACACCATATATTTT.

This clonotype occurred a few times. This rearrangement joins TRBV28 to TRBJ2-1, with D possibly being TRBD2 (6 bases). The CDR3 is 16 residues long. From germline, CDR1 is MDHEN and CDR2 SYDVKM. The V end lost 6 bases, the J end lost 1 base, and 16 bases lay between the germline ends. The CDR3 DNA reads as TGTGCCAGCAGCCGACGTGGAGGGTCTTCCTACAATGAGCAGTTCTTC. It codes for CASSRRGGSSYNEQFF.

V is TRBV27 and J is TRBJ2-3; D possibly matches TRBD1 or TRBD2 (5 bases each). Deletions cut 2 bases from V and 8 bases from J, with 14 bases between. The CDR3 has 14 amino acids. Looked up from germline, CDR1 is MNHEY and CDR2 is SMNVEV (reference sequence). This chain's CDR3 is CASSLMGPVPTQYF. The CDR3 nucleotides read TGTGCCAGCAGTTTAATGGGACCAGTCCCTACGCAGTATTTT.

As to this clonotype: The junction differs from germline at one of its ends, possibly a read error. The CDR3 loop reads CSARAQLAGVGDTQYF. The CDR3 DNA is TGCAGTGCTAGAGCCCAACTAGCGGGAGTGGGGGATACACAGTATTTT. The V call is TRBV20-1, the J call TRBJ2-3; 11 bases agree with TRBD2. CDR3 size: 16 residues. The V gene's germline CDR1 is DFQATT and CDR2 SNEGSKA (reference sequence).

This clonotype was seen a handful of times. The chain carries TRBV7-2 and TRBJ2-3; 7 bases map to TRBD2. The CDR3 spans 16 residues. Trimming removed 4 bases from V and 1 base from J; junction bases left unmatched: 8. Germline CDR1 is SGHTA and CDR2 is FQGNSA. The CDR3: CASSSSSSGRTDTQYF. The CDR3 DNA reads TGTGCCAGCAGCTCCTCGTCTAGCGGCCGCACAGATACGCAGTATTTT.

This clonotype was observed a few times. CDR3 in amino acids: CAISPTGHHSYEQYF. The CDR3 DNA sequence: TGTGCCATCAGTCCAACGGGGCACCACTCCTACGAGCAGTACTTC. The gene calls are TRBV10-3 and TRBJ2-7, with D perhaps TRBD1 or TRBD2 (5 bases each). Germline lookup yields CDR1 ENHRY and CDR2 SYGVKD. Trimming took off 5 bases at V and 0 bases at J, with 14 bases between the two ends. CDR3 length: 15 amino acids.

The rearrangement links TRBV6-2 or TRBV6-3 to TRBJ1-1, with 7 bases identical to TRBD1. Germline V gene sequence: CDR1 MNHEY, CDR2 SVGEGT. V shed 2 bases and J 0 bases; nucleotides not matched to a gene: 9. There are 17 residues in the CDR3. This CDR3 reads CASSYETGSGVNTEAFF. CDR3 nucleotides: TGTGCCAGCAGTTACGAGACAGGGTCCGGGGTGAACACTGAAGCTTTCTTT.

The chain recombines TRBV28 with TRBJ2-7; TRBD2 might be the D (5 bases). Germline lookup yields CDR1 MDHEN and CDR2 SYDVKM. V lost 5 bases and J 6 bases, leaving 14 bases between the germline ends. The CDR3 length is 13 residues. In DNA form, the CDR3 reads TGTGCCAGCAGTCCGGGGTTTTTAGGCGAGCAGTACTTC. Translated, it gives CASSPGFLGEQYF. The full variable domain, in which reference TRBV28 and TRBJ2-7 provide the parts outside the CDR3, is DVKVTQSSRYLVKRTGEKVFLECVQDMDHENMFWYRQDPGLGLRLIYFSYDVKMKEKGDIPEGYSVSREKKERFSLILESASTNQTSMYLCASSPGFLGEQYFGPGTRLTVT.

In nucleotides, the CDR3 is TGCGCCAGCAGCTTGTCCCCCACTACGGGACAGGGATCCGAGCAGTACTTC. Translated, it gives CASSLSPTTGQGSEQYF. V and J are TRBV5-1 and TRBJ2-7; TRBD1 aligns across 9 bases. This CDR3 is 17 amino acids long. J was trimmed by 6 bases and V by 1 base; bases with no gene match: 14. Germline CDR1 and CDR2: SGHRS and YFSETQ.

This clonotype has only a few counts. This chain connects TRBV21-1 to TRBJ2-7; TRBD2 was called by the table and not checked on the DNA. TRBV21-1 is shown as a pseudogene. The CDR3 sequence is 14 residues long. In DNA form, the CDR3 reads TGTGCCCGTCCGGGAGGACACAGCGAAGGTGGGCAGTACTTC. It translates to CARPGGHSEGGQYF.

This chain joins TRBV12-5 and TRBJ1-2, with D hard to call. The CDR3 sequence is 10 residues long. Germline values: CDR1 LGHNT, CDR2 FRNRAP. V was clipped by 7 bases and J by 6 bases, with 6 bases between them. The CDR3 is CASDDNGYTF. The CDR3 nucleotides are TGTGCTAGTGACGACAATGGCTACACCTTC.

The V gene is TRBV20-1, the J gene TRBJ2-5, with D possibly matching TRBD2 (6 bases). The CDR3 extends over 17 amino acids. Germline CDR1 and CDR2: DFQATT and SNEGSKA (reference sequence). V lost 0 bases, J lost 2 bases, and 19 bases lay in between. The CDR3: CSARDLSEKRAQETQYF. The CDR3 DNA follows: TGCAGTGCTAGAGATCTAAGCGAGAAGCGGGCTCAAGAGACCCAGTACTTC.

This chain links TRBV20-1 with TRBJ2-7, with TRBD2 as a possible D gene (6 bases). Per the germline V gene, CDR1 is DFQATT and CDR2 is SNEGSKA (reference sequence). V lost 5 bases, J lost 0 bases, and 11 bases lay in between. The CDR3 spans 13 residues. CDR3 DNA sequence: TGCAGTGCTCCAGCGGGCAACTCCTACGAGCAGTACTTC. Translation: CSAPAGNSYEQYF.

The table lists this clonotype with a few counts. The V and J genes are TRBV5-6 and TRBJ2-6, with TRBD2 matching 8 bases. Germline assignment: CDR1 SGHDT and CDR2 YYEEEE. The length of the CDR3 is 17 residues. Germline trimming cut 4 bases from V and 1 base from J; bases unmatched to any gene: 7. The CDR3 sequence: CASSTLAGRSGANVLTF. The DNA of the CDR3 is TGTGCCAGCAGCACGCTAGCGGGCAGATCTGGGGCCAACGTCCTGACTTTC.

This chain joins TRBV6-1 and TRBJ2-2, with 7 bases that match TRBD2. Germline CDR1 reads MNHNS; CDR2 reads SASEGT. The CDR3 loop spans 18 amino acids. Germline trimming cut 6 bases from V and 4 bases from J; bases unmatched to any gene: 17. The CDR3 loop is CASSQQNTGRASTGELFF. CDR3 nucleotides: TGTGCCAGCAGCCAGCAGAATACGGGGAGGGCCTCCACCGGGGAGCTGTTTTTT.

The gene calls are TRBV7-2 and TRBJ2-1; tentative D call: TRBD2 (6 bases). V was cut by 2 bases and J by 2 bases, with 10 bases left in between. The CDR3 has 15 residues. Germline-derived CDR1 and CDR2 are SGHTA and FQGNSA. DNA for the CDR3: TGTGCCAGCAGCTTAACAGTAGCGGCCTACAATGAGCAGTTCTTC. Protein product: CASSLTVAAYNEQFF.

The chain joins TRBV20-1 to TRBJ2-3; D is perhaps TRBD2 (6 bases). There are 13 residues in the CDR3. Germline V gene data show CDR1 as DFQATT and CDR2 as SNEGSKA (reference sequence). Trimming removed 2 bases at V and 5 bases at J, with 11 bases between. DNA for the CDR3: TGCAGTGCTAGATTCGGGGGATTAGATACGCAGTATTTT. This codes for CSARFGGLDTQYF.

The V call is TRBV5-6, the J call TRBJ1-2; D gene unclear. The CDR3 loop spans 13 amino acids. Germline loops: CDR1 SGHDT, CDR2 YYEEEE. The V end lost 2 bases, the J end lost 6 bases, and 11 bases lay between the germline ends. CDR3 sequence: CASSLPGIDGYTF. The DNA for the CDR3 is TGTGCCAGCAGCTTACCGGGGATCGATGGCTACACCTTC.

The V gene is TRBV7-3, the J gene TRBJ2-3, with 7 bases that match TRBD2. The CDR3 runs 17 residues. Per germline, CDR1 SGHTA and CDR2 FQGTGA. The J segment lost 4 bases and the V segment lost 4 bases, leaving 14 bases of the junction unmatched. The CDR3 protein is CASSSLPSGRLSDTQYF. The CDR3 coding sequence is TGTGCCAGCAGCTCCCTCCCCTCCGGGAGGCTCTCAGATACGCAGTATTTT.